This T cell receptor (beta chain) is drawn from a study of T cells in Graves' hyperthyroidism and ophthalmopathy. The V segment lost 1 base and the J segment 3 bases; nucleotides outside the gene matches: 5. This CDR3 region has 15 residues. Germline V lookup: CDR1 LGHNT, CDR2 FRNRAP. Points from the study as a whole: For ophthalmopathy, model prediction preceded onset by a median approximately 6 months.

Stable Graves' hyperthyroidism meant no ophthalmopathy progression within 18 months. To note about this clonotype: The antigen remains undetermined.

RNA transcripts gave rise to amplified TCR beta CDR3 regions. The HTBI primer set served for first-round RT-PCR of the TCR CDR3. TCRdb analysed the multiplex PCR reads with MiXCR anew, one entry per CDR3 protein. Here the sample spans approximately 870,000 distinct CDR3 sequences, roughly 40% being singletons. The chain is built from TRBV12-5 and TRBJ2-7; 8 bases map to TRBD1. Sequencing was carried out using blood. The clonotype comes from a man aged 18 to 35 with Graves' hyperthyroidism. The CDR3 DNA is TGTGCTAGTGGTTTGGACGACAGGGGAGGCTACGAGCAGTACTTC. Translation: CASGLDDRGGYEQYF.